Sequencing of this T cell receptor (beta chain) was carried out in a study of technical replicates of blood from a few donors (TCRdb year 2017). From cysteine to phenylalanine, the CDR3 is 11 amino acids long. Just the 33-base CDR3 DNA is kept, in frame starting at base 1. Based on the germline V gene, the CDR1 and CDR2 sequences are SQVTM and ANQGSEA. Between the V and J ends, shortened by 4 bases and 7 bases respectively, the junction contains 10 bases. This clone was found a few times. The antigen it binds to is not known. Base qualities are missing; no much larger clone stands one base away. The method was the immunoSEQ multiplex PCR assay. TCRdb re-hosts the immuneACCESS table, in-frame sequences only. Its copies lack some clones; in the studies checked, an unresolved V gene accounts for under half of them, and the cause for the rest is not known. The sample profile shows tens of thousands of clones; roughly 96% of them were found once. The top ten constitute 0.2% to 0.25% of the sample.

Sequenced: T cells isolated from PBMCs. This TCR came from a human donor in good health. This chain joins TRBV29-1 to TRBJ1-1; tentative D gene TRBD1, with 6 bases matching. In nucleotide form, the sequence is TGCAGCGTTGGGACGGACAGTGAAGCTTTCTTT. Its coded protein is CSVGTDSEAFF.